These 17 T cell receptor beta chains were all obtained from the same sample, sequenced in a study of long-term antiretroviral therapy in people with HIV. Running of the v3.0 immunoSEQ assay took place at survey level. Data came from immunoSEQ multiplex PCR; TCRdb stores just in-frame clones and leaves some out. The data show some 27,000 clones, about 85% seen once. This specimen was unsorted PBMCs, taken less than 5 years after starting antiretroviral therapy. The receptor source for this set is a man aged 40-49 years with HIV.

The CDR3 DNA sequence: TGTGCCAGCAGCCCCGTCGTGGGGGGAACCGAGCAGTACTTC. This gives the protein CASSPVVGGTEQYF. The gene calls are TRBV7-9 and TRBJ2-7, with a tentative D call TRBD2 (6 bases). The CDR3 is 14 residues long. Germline lookup yields CDR1 SEHNR and CDR2 FQNEAQ (reference sequence). The germline V and J ends were trimmed by 5 bases and 6 bases, with 17 bases remaining between them.

V is TRBV4-1 and J is TRBJ2-7, with 7 bases identical to TRBD1. The J segment lost 0 bases and the V segment lost 4 bases, leaving 6 bases of the junction unmatched. Germline V lookup: CDR1 MGHRA, CDR2 YSYEKL. The CDR3 covers 15 residues. The CDR3 protein is CASSLAGTDSYEQYF. CDR3 bases: TGCGCCAGCAGCCTAGCCGGGACAGACTCCTACGAGCAGTACTTC.

This clone was observed a few times. Written as DNA, the CDR3 is TGTGCCAGTAGAAAAACGCCAGGGAGTAGACGCGTTGAGCAGTTCTTC. This translates into CASRKTPGSRRVEQFF. This sequence joins TRBV19 and TRBJ2-1; D possibly matches TRBD1 or TRBD2 (5 bases each). Germline loops: CDR1 LNHDA, CDR2 SQIVND (reference sequence). Trimming cost V 6 bases and J 9 bases, with 24 bases left between them. The CDR3 length is 16 residues. Variable domain in full (rest from reference TRBV19 and TRBJ2-1): DGGITQSPKYLFRKEGQNVTLSCEQNLNHDAMYWYRQDPGQGLRLIYYSQIVNDFQKGDIAEGYSVSREKKESFPLTVTSAQKNPTAFYLCASRKTPGSRRVEQFFGPGTRLTVL.

The CDR3 coding sequence is TGTGCCAGCTCACCGGTAGACAGGACCCAATATGGCTACACCTTC. It translates to CASSPVDRTQYGYTF. V is TRBV18 and J is TRBJ1-2; the D gene is possibly TRBD1 (6 bases). Trimming took 3 bases from V and 5 from J, leaving 16 bases between them. Germline lookup yields CDR1 KGHSH and CDR2 LQKENI. The CDR3 totals 15 residues.

The chain employs TRBV6-6 and TRBJ1-1; D is unresolved. Trimming removed 0 bases from V and 6 bases from J, with 11 bases in between. CDR3 length: 14 residues. Germline CDR1 reads MNHNY; CDR2 reads SVGAGI (reference sequence). The CDR3 loop is CASSYSPRLAEAFF. As DNA, the CDR3 is TGTGCCAGCAGTTACTCTCCACGTTTGGCTGAAGCTTTCTTT.

This chain joins TRBV27 and TRBJ2-7; 8 bases map to TRBD2. The V gene's germline CDR1 is MNHEY and CDR2 SMNVEV (reference sequence). The junction had 8 bases not matched to a gene; V was cut back by 2 bases and J by 5 bases. This CDR3 comprises 15 residues. The CDR3 DNA reads as TGTGCCAGCAGTTTACTCGCGGGAGGCCAGGACGAGCAGTACTTC. Translation: CASSLLAGGQDEQYF.

The rearrangement links TRBV28 to TRBJ1-5; 7 positions match TRBD1. The CDR3 totals 17 residues. The trim removed 1 base at V and 2 bases at J, leaving 8 bases unmatched. Germline V gene data show CDR1 as MDHEN and CDR2 as SYDVKM. The CDR3 coding sequence is TGTGCCAGCAGTTTATCCCCAATTGGACAGGGCAATCAGCCCCAGCATTTT. This translates into CASSLSPIGQGNQPQHF.

J is TRBJ2-5 and V is TRBV29-1, with 7 nucleotides matching TRBD2. CDR1 is SQVTM and CDR2 is ANQGSEA in the germline V gene. This CDR3 is 12 amino acids long. The ends lost 3 bases at V and 5 bases at J; junction bases unmatched: 3. This CDR3 reads CSVDELAETQYF. The CDR3 nucleotides are TGCAGCGTTGATGAACTAGCGGAGACCCAGTACTTC.

The J gene is TRBJ2-2, the V gene TRBV7-9; the match to TRBD1 covers 8 bases. Germline trimming cut 6 bases from V and 4 bases from J; bases unmatched to any gene: 10. The CDR3 extends over 16 amino acids. Germline loops: CDR1 SEHNR, CDR2 FQNEAQ (reference sequence). CDR3 nucleotide sequence: TGTGCCAGCAGGTTGGAGGACAGGGACCCCACCGGGGAGCTGTTTTTT. It yields the protein CASRLEDRDPTGELFF.

This clone appeared once. The chain recombines TRBV5-4 with TRBJ2-3, with no clear D. This CDR3 contains 13 residues. The ends were cut back, 2 bases at V and 0 bases at J, with 4 bases in the middle. The germline CDR1 and CDR2 sequences are SGHNT and YYREEE (reference sequence). CDR3 sequence: CASSFPSTDTQYF. The DNA of the CDR3 is TGTGCCAGCAGCTTTCCGAGCACAGATACGCAGTATTTT.

The chain recombines TRBV19 with TRBJ1-1; D uncertain. Germline CDR1 is LNHDA and CDR2 is SQIVND (reference sequence). With 8 bases removed from V and 8 bases from J, the gap between germline ends came to 21 bases. The CDR3 spans 14 residues. This CDR3 is CASEGGGFSLEAFF. The CDR3 DNA follows: TGTGCCAGTGAGGGTGGAGGGTTCTCCTTGGAAGCTTTCTTT. The full variable domain, completed using reference TRBV19 and TRBJ1-1, is DGGITQSPKYLFRKEGQNVTLSCEQNLNHDAMYWYRQDPGQGLRLIYYSQIVNDFQKGDIAEGYSVSREKKESFPLTVTSAQKNPTAFYLCASEGGGFSLEAFFGQGTRLTVV.

This sequence joins TRBV19 and TRBJ2-5; 7 bases agree with TRBD2. The CDR3 has 14 amino acids. Per the germline V gene, CDR1 is LNHDA and CDR2 is SQIVND (reference sequence). The V segment lost 0 bases and the J segment 4 bases; nucleotides outside the gene matches: 2. The CDR3 here is CASSIDGGGETQYF. CDR3 nucleotide sequence: TGTGCCAGTAGTATAGATGGGGGGGGAGAGACCCAGTACTTC.

In DNA form, the CDR3 reads TGCGCCAGCAGTCCCGGCCTCCGGGGGAGCTCCTACAATGAGCAGTTCTTC. Translation: CASSPGLRGSSYNEQFF. The V and J genes are TRBV5-1 and TRBJ2-1; D perhaps matches TRBD2 (6 bases). V was trimmed by 5 bases and J by 0 bases, leaving 18 bases between them. The V gene's germline CDR1 is SGHRS and CDR2 YFSETQ. This CDR3 contains 17 residues.

The chain recombines TRBV30 with TRBJ2-7, with D hard to call. The CDR3 is 14 amino acids. CDR1 and CDR2 (germline): GTSNPN, SVGIG (reference sequence). V dropped 2 bases and J dropped 1 base, with 12 bases sitting between them. CDR3 sequence reads: CAWSITLLSYEQYF. DNA for the CDR3: TGTGCCTGGAGTATCACTCTCCTTTCCTACGAGCAGTACTTC.

This sequence joins TRBV5-5 and TRBJ1-4, with D unclear. The V end was cut by 0 bases, the J end by 2 bases, with 14 bases between. This CDR3 region has 17 residues. Per germline, CDR1 SGHKS and CDR2 YYEKEE (reference sequence). The CDR3, as DNA: TGTGCCAGCAGCTTGGGGGCAGCCGGTGGGACTAATGAAAAACTGTTTTTT. Residues: CASSLGAAGGTNEKLFF. Full variable domain (remainder filled in from reference TRBV5-5 and TRBJ1-4): DAGVTQSPTHLIKTRGQQVTLRCSPISGHKSVSWYQQVLGQGPQFIFQYYEKEERGRGNFPDRFSARQFPNYSSELNVNALLLGDSALYLCASSLGAAGGTNEKLFFGSGTQLSVL.

V gene TRBV27 combines with J gene TRBJ2-1; no definite D call. Trimming pared 5 bases from V and 6 bases from J, leaving 11 bases between. Germline V gene sequence: CDR1 MNHEY, CDR2 SMNVEV (reference sequence). The CDR3 covers 13 residues. The CDR3 DNA follows: TGTGCCAGCAGTATCCAACAGTTCAATGAGCAGTTCTTC. Its translation is CASSIQQFNEQFF.

The chain has TRBV10-2 and TRBJ2-7, with 9 bases that match TRBD1. V was pared by 3 bases and J by 5 bases, with 5 bases of the junction left unmatched. The CDR3 extends over 14 amino acids. Germline V gives CDR1 WSHSY, CDR2 SAAADI. CDR3 DNA sequence: TGCGCCAGCAGTGATCCGGGACAGGGACACGAGCAGTACTTC. Protein: CASSDPGQGHEQYF.